This record looks at one T cell receptor (beta chain) sequence and its context. This clonotype has at least ten counts. Its antigen target is currently unknown. No qualities accompany the bases; no much larger clone lies one base away. This specimen belongs to a study of CD8 T cells in ankylosing spondylitis (TCRdb year 2017). Background on the whole study: T cell receptor beta repertoires were profiled in healthy donors and ankylosing spondylitis patients so that disease-linked TCR variants could be found. Samples of peripheral blood were taken, and for ankylosing spondylitis patients, synovial fluid was collected as well. In total, the full study cohort was made up of nearly 110 healthy donors and about two dozen ankylosing spondylitis patients.

Overall study outcomes, separate from this receptor: A TCR beta motif of several highly homologous amino acid variants appeared characteristic of blood from ankylosing spondylitis patients. Some motif variants had previously been reported in the synovial fluid and blood of reactive arthritis patients, which suggests shared mechanisms of disease initiation. The disease-linked clones were reported to be significantly enriched in matched synovial fluid samples from ankylosing spondylitis patients. The disease-linked clones showed a CD8+ phenotype and occurred at relatively low frequencies in peripheral blood.

Sequencing took place on an Illumina HiSeq 2500. Quantitative 5'-RACE with molecular barcodes was the method used to prepare the TCR beta libraries. For the original study's pipeline: A new computational method, built on a probabilistic model of VDJ rearrangement, was used to identify disease-linked TCR variants. TCRdb passed the public sequencing reads through fastp at Q25 and MiXCR, retaining productive beta sequences. Under each unique CDR3 protein, matching rows form one entry showing the most common genes and DNA. The authors' filters were not applied to this entry. This sample gives 240,000 or so distinct CDR3 sequences in total; about 9.1% of them show up just once. Clones ranked in the top ten supply approximately 6.2% of the sample. Germline trimming amounts to 3 bases on V and 6 bases on J, with 12 as the count of junction bases outside the gene matches. The CDR3 contains 16 residues, cysteine and phenylalanine counted. CDR3 DNA is the only sequence kept; it has 48 bases, read in frame from the first base.

This receptor was identified in a male donor with ankylosing spondylitis or in good health (not recorded which). Sequenced material: blood, either unsorted or a sorted T cell fraction (not recorded which). This receptor chain uses TRBV12-3 or TRBV12-4 and TRBJ1-1; 8 bases in the junction line up with TRBD1. At the DNA level, the sequence is TGTGCCAGCAGTTTTCGGACAGGGCCTACGATCGCTGAAGCTTTCTTT. Translated, this is CASSFRTGPTIAEAFF.